Listed below are T cell receptor beta chains from one sample, sequenced in a study of long-term antiretroviral therapy in people with HIV. Only in-frame clones appear in the TCRdb table, and some are missing; sequencing was by immunoSEQ multiplex PCR. The sample records 25,000 to 30,000 clones, roughly 89% being singletons. This specimen consisted of unsorted PBMCs, obtained 1.8 years after starting antiretroviral therapy. The source is a woman between 18 and 29 years old with HIV. Both conserved end residues are part of each CDR3. A D gene is named only where the DNA matches it firmly. The listing skips clone size in some rows; elsewhere it reads once, few, many or a size class.

J gene,D gene,clone size,V gene,CDR3 protein,CDR3 DNA
TRBJ2-5,NA,NA,TRBV5-1,CASSSPGSKETQYF,TGCGCCAGCAGCTCCCCCGGATCGAAAGAGACCCAGTACTTC
TRBJ2-1,NA,few,TRBV9,CASSVLGDRSEQFF,TGTGCCAGCAGCGTACTTGGCGATAGGAGTGAGCAGTTCTTC
TRBJ2-2,TRBD2,NA,TRBV9,CASSVVAGAIGELFF,TGTGCCAGCAGCGTAGTTGCGGGAGCCATCGGGGAGCTGTTTTTT
TRBJ1-2,TRBD1,few,TRBV9,CASSVGGGFGYTF,TGTGCCAGCAGCGTAGGAGGGGGCTTTGGCTACACCTTC
TRBJ1-4,NA,NA,TRBV18,CASSSAGATNEKLFF,TGTGCCAGCTCAAGCGCAGGGGCAACTAATGAAAAACTGTTTTTT
TRBJ2-1,NA,NA,TRBV10-3,CAISAHNEQFF,TGTGCCATCAGTGCACACAATGAGCAGTTCTTC
TRBJ2-3,TRBD1,NA,TRBV27,CASSSLRTGGNTDTQYF,TGTGCCAGCAGTTCACTAAGGACAGGTGGCAACACAGATACGCAGTATTTT
TRBJ2-7,NA,NA,TRBV7-8,CASSVTGPSYEQYF,TGTGCCAGCAGCGTGACAGGACCTTCCTACGAGCAGTACTTC
TRBJ2-1,NA,NA,TRBV7-9,CASSLGSSAYNEQFF,TGTGCCAGCAGCTTAGGTTCGAGCGCCTACAATGAGCAGTTCTTC
TRBJ2-7,NA,few,TRBV9,CASSSDGYEQYF,TGTGCCAGCAGCTCGGACGGCTACGAGCAGTACTTC
TRBJ1-1,NA,NA,TRBV19,CASSRPTTDWNTEAFF,TGTGCCAGTAGCCGACCCACCACAGATTGGAACACTGAAGCTTTCTTT
TRBJ2-2,TRBD2,NA,TRBV11-2,CASSLSSGTSVTGELFF,TGTGCCAGCAGCTTATCTAGCGGGACTAGCGTCACCGGGGAGCTGTTTTTT
TRBJ2-5,NA,NA,TRBV25-1,CASSEVGLGTQYF,TGTGCCAGCAGTGAAGTGGGGCTTGGGACCCAGTACTTC
TRBJ1-3,NA,NA,TRBV7-8,CASSSDRNTIYF,TGTGCCAGCAGCTCCGATAGAAACACCATATATTTT
TRBJ1-1,TRBD1,NA,TRBV10-3,CAISGTGWDTEAFF,TGTGCCATCAGTGGGACAGGGTGGGACACTGAAGCTTTCTTT
TRBJ2-1,NA,NA,TRBV11-1,CASGYPKLVYNEQFF,TGTGCCAGCGGCTACCCTAAACTAGTTTACAATGAGCAGTTCTTC
TRBJ1-2,NA,NA,TRBV2,CASSPGPRYGYTF,TGTGCCAGCAGCCCGGGACCGCGATACGGCTACACCTTC
TRBJ1-5,TRBD1,NA,TRBV28,CASRTDDRAFNQPQHF,TGTGCCAGCAGAACCGACGACAGGGCCTTCAATCAGCCCCAGCATTTT
TRBJ2-7,TRBD1,once,TRBV5-6,CASSSGTGAYEQYF,TGTGCCAGCAGCTCTGGGACAGGGGCCTACGAGCAGTACTTC
TRBJ2-1,NA,NA,TRBV19,CASSIPSSSYNEQFF,TGTGCCAGTAGTATCCCATCCAGCTCCTACAATGAGCAGTTCTTC
TRBJ2-3,NA,NA,TRBV27,CASSYRDRATDTQYF,TGTGCCAGCAGTTATCGGGACCGAGCCACAGATACGCAGTATTTT
TRBJ2-3,TRBD1,NA,TRBV6-5,CASSLAGTGPDTQYF,TGTGCCAGCAGCCTGGCCGGGACAGGGCCAGATACGCAGTATTTT
TRBJ2-5,NA,NA,TRBV18,CASSPPTGRETQYF,TGTGCCAGCTCACCACCCACGGGACGGGAGACCCAGTACTTC
TRBJ1-4,NA,NA,TRBV27,CASSLGIRGVDEKLFF,TGTGCCAGCAGTTTAGGGATTAGGGGAGTGGATGAAAAACTGTTTTTT
TRBJ2-3,NA,NA,TRBV7-8,CASSLVVGPTDTQYF,TGTGCCAGCAGCTTAGTTGTAGGACCCACAGATACGCAGTATTTT
TRBJ1-4,NA,once,TRBV7-6,CASSFRRGWGEKLFF,TGTGCCAGCAGCTTTCGCAGGGGTTGGGGTGAAAAACTGTTTTTT
TRBJ1-1,NA,NA,TRBV5-4,CASSLDSGSEAFF,TGTGCCAGCAGCTTAGACAGCGGGAGTGAAGCTTTCTTT
TRBJ2-7,NA,NA,TRBV25-1,CASRSGPERYEQYF,TGTGCCAGCAGGTCGGGCCCGGAGCGCTACGAGCAGTACTTC
TRBJ1-1,NA,NA,TRBV19,CASSTLKNTEAFF,TGTGCCAGTAGTACGCTAAAGAACACTGAAGCTTTCTTT
TRBJ2-7,NA,once,TRBV4-1,CASSQEGRSYEQYF,TGCGCCAGCAGCCAAGAAGGGCGCTCCTACGAGCAGTACTTC
TRBJ2-2,NA,NA,TRBV7-3,CASSLSVSHTGELFF,TGTGCCAGCAGCTTAAGTGTCTCCCACACCGGGGAGCTGTTTTTT
TRBJ2-1,TRBD2,NA,TRBV4-1,CASSQDGATSGSGNEQFF,TGCGCCAGCAGCCAAGACGGAGCGACTAGCGGGTCTGGGAATGAGCAGTTCTTC
TRBJ1-5,NA,NA,TRBV28,CASSLHGPGDNQPQHF,TGTGCCAGCAGTTTACACGGGCCAGGGGACAATCAGCCCCAGCATTTT
TRBJ2-3,NA,NA,TRBV11-2,CASSWGPGGSTDTQYF,TGTGCCAGCAGCTGGGGACCCGGAGGGAGCACAGATACGCAGTATTTT
TRBJ2-3,NA,NA,TRBV11-3,CASSLEAGDTQYF,TGTGCCAGCAGCTTAGAGGCGGGTGATACGCAGTATTTT
TRBJ1-5,TRBD1,NA,TRBV28,CASSLLIGTEGGQPQHF,TGTGCCAGCAGTTTATTGATCGGGACAGAAGGTGGGCAGCCCCAGCATTTT
TRBJ2-7,TRBD2,NA,TRBV18,CASSPTSRNFEQYF,TGTGCCAGCTCACCGACTAGCCGGAACTTTGAGCAGTACTTC
TRBJ2-2,TRBD2,NA,TRBV27,CASKVAGGPDTGELFF,TGTGCCAGTAAGGTAGCGGGAGGGCCGGACACCGGGGAGCTGTTTTTT
TRBJ1-1,NA,few,TRBV7-9,CASSSGRTEAFF,TGTGCCAGCAGCTCAGGACGCACTGAAGCTTTCTTT
TRBJ2-3,NA,NA,TRBV7-8,CASSRRQGTDTQYF,TGTGCCAGCAGCCGCAGACAGGGCACAGATACGCAGTATTTT
TRBJ1-5,TRBD1,NA,TRBV5-6,CASSLARGLGHQPQHF,TGTGCCAGCAGCTTGGCCAGGGGGCTGGGTCATCAGCCCCAGCATTTT
TRBJ1-1,NA,NA,TRBV2,CASSVPNTEAFF,TGTGCCAGCAGTGTCCCGAACACTGAAGCTTTCTTT